The 10 T cell receptor beta chains reported below all come from one sample, sequenced in a study of blood T cell repertoires in COVID-19. Here immunoSEQ multiplex PCR was the method, and the copy in TCRdb shows in-frame clones only, minus some. In the table there are approximately 210,000 clones, approximately 78% of which are singletons. Sequencing used peripheral blood. All receptors derive from a woman aged 40 to 55 with acute or convalescent COVID-19.

The chain combines TRBV7-2 with TRBJ2-5; no reliable D call. Germline values: CDR1 SGHTA, CDR2 FQGNSA. V was cut by 0 bases and J by 2 bases, with 4 bases left in between. CDR3 length: 13 amino acids. CDR3 nucleotide sequence: TGTGCCAGCAGCTTAGCGAGGCAAGAGACCCAGTACTTC. Translating it yields CASSLARQETQYF.

This sequence joins TRBV4-1 and TRBJ2-1; 11 nucleotides match TRBD2. CDR1 is MGHRA, CDR2 YSYEKL, per germline. J lost 1 base, V lost 0 bases, and 5 bases had no gene match. This CDR3 spans 18 amino acids. CDR3 DNA sequence: TGCGCCAGCAGCCAAGATAGGACTAGCGGGCCATCCTACAATGAGCAGTTCTTC. Translated, it gives CASSQDRTSGPSYNEQFF.

V and J are TRBV6-4 and TRBJ2-1; possibly TRBD1 for D (6 bases). The CDR3 contains 17 residues. Germline loops: CDR1 MRHNA, CDR2 SNTAGT. The V end was cut by 2 bases, the J end by 0 bases, with 14 bases between. The CDR3 loop is CASSDPGTRSSYNEQFF. In DNA form, the CDR3 reads TGTGCCAGCAGTGACCCCGGGACACGCAGCTCCTACAATGAGCAGTTCTTC.

V usage is TRBV5-1 and J usage is TRBJ1-1, with TRBD1 matching 7 bases. Germline CDR1 SGHRS, CDR2 YFSETQ. Trimming took 0 bases from V and 5 from J; bases not matched to a gene: 4. The CDR3 covers 14 residues. CDR3 sequence reads: CASSLETGETEAFF. The CDR3 DNA reads as TGCGCCAGCAGCTTGGAAACAGGGGAGACTGAAGCTTTCTTT.

The rearrangement links TRBV27 to TRBJ1-2; 8 bases are a match to TRBD1. Germline CDR1 reads MNHEY; CDR2 reads SMNVEV (reference sequence). The CDR3 is 16 amino acids. With 6 bases clipped from V and 0 bases from J, the junction kept 9 bases outside the gene matches. For the CDR3, the DNA is TGTGCCAGCAGAAGGACAGGGTCCCTCGCTAACTATGGCTACACCTTC. It translates to CASRRTGSLANYGYTF.

The V call is TRBV6-1, the J call TRBJ1-3, with D maybe TRBD1 (6 bases). The CDR3 runs to 17 residues. Trimming left V 0 bases short and J 2 bases short, with 14 bases between. Germline V CDR1 and CDR2: MNHNS, SASEGT. The CDR3, as DNA: TGTGCCAGCAGTGAAGCGATGGTCAGGGGTCCTGGAAACACCATATATTTT. Protein: CASSEAMVRGPGNTIYF.

CDR3 loop: CASRRDSDLNEQFF. CDR3 sequence (DNA): TGCGCCAGCAGGAGGGACTCGGACCTCAATGAGCAGTTCTTC. V is TRBV10-1 and J is TRBJ2-1; perhaps TRBD2 as D (6 bases). Germline CDR1 and CDR2: WNHNN and SYGVQD (reference sequence). V lost 6 bases and J lost 6, with 15 bases in between. The CDR3 totals 14 residues.

V and J are TRBV15 and TRBJ2-3, with unresolved D. The V and J ends lost 7 bases and 6 bases respectively, with 11 bases between them. Per germline, CDR1 LNHNV and CDR2 YYDKDF (reference sequence). The CDR3 spans 12 residues. CDR3 bases: TGTGCCACCACCGTCTCCGGGGATACGCAGTATTTT. Translated: CATTVSGDTQYF. Using reference TRBV15 and TRBJ2-3 for the parts outside the CDR3, the full variable domain is DAMVIQNPRYQVTQFGKPVTLSCSQTLNHNVMYWYQQKSSQAPKLLFHYYDKDFNNEADTPDNFQSRRPNTSFCFLDIRSPGLGDTAMYLCATTVSGDTQYFGPGTRLTVL.

This rearrangement joins TRBV19 to TRBJ2-4; maybe TRBD2 (6 bases). V shed 6 bases and J shed 3 bases, with 18 bases lying between them. The CDR3 sequence is 16 residues long. CDR1 is LNHDA and CDR2 is SQIVND in the germline V gene (reference sequence). CDR3 in DNA: TGTGCCAGTAGCGCAGGGAATAGCGGAAACAAAAACATTCAGTACTTC. This sequence encodes CASSAGNSGNKNIQYF.

This clone was recorded a few times. The V and J genes are TRBV5-5 and TRBJ2-5; no reliable D call. Germline V CDR1 and CDR2: SGHKS, YYEKEE (reference sequence). Trimming shortened V by 0 bases and J by 5 bases, and 5 bases separated the two germline ends. The CDR3 loop spans 12 amino acids. CDR3 sequence reads: CASSLASETQYF. CDR3 sequence (DNA): TGTGCCAGCAGCTTGGCTTCGGAGACCCAGTACTTC.